There are a few counts of the clone carrying this TCR beta chain. The data originate from a study of cytomegalovirus exposure and HLA in healthy donors. The germline CDR1 and CDR2 sequences are MDHEN and SYDVKM. The CDR3 is made up of 14 amino acids. Unmatched junction bases numbered 9, after V lost 5 bases and J lost 6 bases. The assay was immunoSEQ multiplex PCR, and TCRdb's table has in-frame clones only and misses some. The data contain 150,000 to 200,000 clones, 80% to 85% of them singletons. The sequenced material came from PBMCs. This sequence was found in a woman aged 18-35 years in good health and CMV-seropositive. The J gene is TRBJ1-1, the V gene TRBV28; 7 bases align to TRBD1. Here the CDR3 DNA reads TGTGCCAGCAGTCGGACAGGTTATTATGCTGAAGCTTTCTTT. It specifies CASSRTGYYAEAFF.